A selection of T cell receptor beta chains follows, all from one sample in a study of blood T cell repertoires in COVID-19. Some clones are missing from TCRdb's copy, which holds only in-frame ones; the method was immunoSEQ multiplex PCR. The sample includes a few hundred thousand clones, 89% of them seen just once. Sequencing was performed on peripheral blood. The source of these receptors is an older woman with COVID-19, enrolled during active disease. The CDR3 runs from the conserved cysteine through the conserved F or W. The order of the fields is D gene, J gene, V gene, clone size, CDR3 DNA, CDR3 protein. D genes are given only for firm matches. Clone size is given for some rows only: seen once, a few or many times, or a class if the clone is expanded.

>TRBD1|TRBJ1-5|TRBV5-6|-
TGTGCCAGCAGCTTGGACAGGGGAAGTGATCAGCCCCAGCATTTT
CASSLDRGSDQPQHF
>TRBD1|TRBJ2-5|TRBV7-9|-
TGTGCCAGCAGCTTGGGACAGGGGTTCCGGGGGTTCCAAGAGACCCAGTACTTC
CASSLGQGFRGFQETQYF
>-|TRBJ1-1|TRBV9|-
TGTGCCAGCAGCACTTCTGGCGGAGCTGAAGCTTTCTTT
CASSTSGGAEAFF
>TRBD2|TRBJ2-3|TRBV7-3|-
TGTGCCAGCAGCTCTAGCGGGCATAGCACAGATACGCAGTATTTT
CASSSSGHSTDTQYF
>-|TRBJ1-2|TRBV12-3/TRBV12-4|-
TGTGCCAGCAGCCCCCTGACAAGCTATGGCTACACCTTC
CASSPLTSYGYTF
>-|TRBJ1-1|TRBV7-9|-
TGTGCCAGCAGCTTTCCCGGGAGTCCTGAAGCTTTCTTT
CASSFPGSPEAFF
>-|TRBJ1-2|TRBV6-5|-
TGTGCCAGCAGTTACTCCGGCAGGGTTGGCTACACCTTC
CASSYSGRVGYTF
>-|TRBJ1-3|TRBV5-5|-
TGTGCCAGCAGCTTGGCGGTGGACATCACCATATATTTT
CASSLAVDITIYF
>-|TRBJ2-1|TRBV7-2|-
TGTGCCAGCAGCTTCCACAGAAACAATGAGCAGTTCTTC
CASSFHRNNEQFF
>-|TRBJ2-6|TRBV28|-
TGTGCCAGCAGTTTACTAAAGTCGGGGGCCAACGTCCTGACTTTC
CASSLLKSGANVLTF
>TRBD1|TRBJ2-4|TRBV3-1/TRBV3-2|-
TGTGCCAGCAGTCCGGGACAGGGGATAAACCCAACCCTAGCCAAAAACATTCAGTACTTC
CASSPGQGINPTLAKNIQYF
>-|TRBJ1-1|TRBV4-1|-
TGCGCCAGCAGCCAAGAGGCCCCTTGGGCCACTGAAGCTTTCTTT
CASSQEAPWATEAFF
>TRBD2|TRBJ2-1|TRBV5-1|-
TGCGCCAGCAGCTTGGAAGCGGGGGGGCGAGGGAATGAGCAGTTCTTC
CASSLEAGGRGNEQFF
>-|TRBJ2-3|TRBV9|-
TGTGCCAGCAGCGTAGAGGTAGGGAGTCCAGATACGCAGTATTTT
CASSVEVGSPDTQYF
>TRBD2|TRBJ2-1|TRBV4-1|few
TGCGCCAGCAGCCAAGTCTCTAGCGGGGGAAGAAGGGAGCAGTTCTTC
CASSQVSSGGRREQFF
>TRBD2|TRBJ2-1|TRBV24-1|-
TGTGCCACCAGCACGGGGGGGTCCTACAATGAGCAGTTCTTC
CATSTGGSYNEQFF
>TRBD1|TRBJ2-1|TRBV5-1|-
TGCGCCAGCAGCACGCAAGTCCCGGGACAGCAACGACCCAATGAGCAGTTCTTC
CASSTQVPGQQRPNEQFF
>TRBD2|TRBJ2-1|TRBV6-1|few
TGTGCCAGCAGTGGTCAAATGGGACTAGCTTTGAGTGAGCAGTTCTTC
CASSGQMGLALSEQFF
>-|TRBJ1-5|TRBV30|-
TGTGCCTGGAGTCCAACTAACAGGGACGGGCAGCCCCAGCATTTT
CAWSPTNRDGQPQHF
>-|TRBJ1-5|TRBV28|-
TGTGCCAGCAGTTTAGGCAGGGTCGTCGGCAATCAGCCCCAGCATTTT
CASSLGRVVGNQPQHF
>TRBD2|TRBJ2-1|TRBV3-1/TRBV3-2|-
TGTGCCAGCAGCCAATATGGTTCTCGTGGGGCTAGCGGGGAGTTCTTC
CASSQYGSRGASGEFF
>-|TRBJ1-5|TRBV19|-
TGTGCCAGTACTCCCAGCAATCAGCCCCAGCATTTT
CASTPSNQPQHF
>TRBD1|TRBJ1-2|TRBV18|-
TGTGCCAGCTCACCAGGGACAGGGAACTATGGCTACACCTTC
CASSPGTGNYGYTF
>-|TRBJ1-1|TRBV7-2|-
TGTGCCAGCAGGATAGGGGTAGGTGAAGCTTTCTTT
CASRIGVGEAFF
>-|TRBJ2-7|TRBV9|once
TGTGCCAGCAGCGTAGGTGGCGGAACCTACGAGCAGTACTTC
CASSVGGGTYEQYF
>-|TRBJ1-1|TRBV19|-
TGTGCCAGTAGTATAGTTCCAGGGGCGAGGACTGAAGCTTTCTTT
CASSIVPGARTEAFF
>-|TRBJ2-2|TRBV5-1|-
TGCGCCAGCACTCCGGGGACACCGAACACCGGGGAGCTGTTTTTT
CASTPGTPNTGELFF
>-|TRBJ1-3|TRBV9|-
TGTGCCAGCAGCGTACTCGACACTGGAAACACCATATATTTT
CASSVLDTGNTIYF
>TRBD1|TRBJ1-3|TRBV7-8|-
TGTGCCAGCAGCTTAGCGGCCGGGACAGGGACAGCTGGAAACACCATATATTTT
CASSLAAGTGTAGNTIYF
>-|TRBJ2-3|TRBV19|-
TGTGCCAGTAGCCTGCCGGGAACCGATACGCAGTATTTT
CASSLPGTDTQYF
>-|TRBJ1-2|TRBV18|-
TGTGCCAGCTCACCCATGGGGGGTCCGGGGAACTATGGCTACACCTTC
CASSPMGGPGNYGYTF
>-|TRBJ1-1|TRBV25-1|once
TGTGCCAGCAGTGAATCTCAGGGCACTGAAGCTTTCTTT
CASSESQGTEAFF
>TRBD2|TRBJ2-3|TRBV7-2|-
TGTGCCAGCAGCGTGAAGCCGACTAGCGACACAGATACGCAGTATTTT
CASSVKPTSDTDTQYF
>TRBD1|TRBJ1-2|TRBV29-1|-
TGCAGCGTACAGGGGGTTTCTAACTATGGCTACACCTTC
CSVQGVSNYGYTF
>-|TRBJ1-5|TRBV10-3|-
TGTGCCATCAGTGAGTCTAGTGATCAGCCCCAGCATTTT
CAISESSDQPQHF
>TRBD1|TRBJ1-1|TRBV5-1|-
TGCGCCAGCAGCTTGGTAGGTGGAGGGGGCGGCACTGAAGCTTTCTTT
CASSLVGGGGGTEAFF
>-|TRBJ2-7|TRBV7-9|-
TGTGCCAGCAGCATCAAAAACGAGCAGTACTTC
CASSIKNEQYF
>TRBD2|TRBJ2-3|TRBV7-9|-
TGTGCCAGCAGCCCGACTAGCGGGGGCACAGATACGCAGTATTTT
CASSPTSGGTDTQYF
>-|TRBJ1-6|TRBV2|-
TGTGCCGGCCGGTGGGAGAGCTCCTATAATTCACCCCTCCACTTT
CAGRWESSYNSPLHF
>-|TRBJ1-2|TRBV6-5|-
TGTGCCAGCAGAGAGACAGTGATTTATGGCTACACCTTC
CASRETVIYGYTF
>-|TRBJ1-4|TRBV28|-
TGTGCCAGCAGCCGTCCGCAGGGTCGAGAAAAACTGTTTTTT
CASSRPQGREKLFF
>TRBD1|TRBJ2-7|TRBV6-5|-
TGTGCCAGCATGGACAGGGAAAGAAGCCACGAGCAGTACTTC
CASMDRERSHEQYF
>TRBD2|TRBJ2-3|TRBV11-2|-
TGTGCCAGCAGCTTACTGGCGGGGGGGCGAGGAGATACGCAGTATTTT
CASSLLAGGRGDTQYF
>TRBD2|TRBJ2-2|TRBV7-2|-
TGTGCCAGCAGCTTAGGACTAGCGGGGGCAGCCGGGGAGCTGTTTTTT
CASSLGLAGAAGELFF
>TRBD2|TRBJ2-7|TRBV10-3|-
TGTGCCATCAGTGATATGTCTAGCGGGGTCTCCTACGAGCAGTACTTC
CAISDMSSGVSYEQYF
>-|TRBJ2-4|TRBV4-2|-
TGTGCCAGCAGCCAAGTTGGGGGGGCCGGAAACATTCAGTACTTC
CASSQVGGAGNIQYF
>TRBD1|TRBJ1-5|TRBV28|once
TGTGCCAGCAGCCCGGGCAGGGGGTTCAATCAGCCCCAGCATTTT
CASSPGRGFNQPQHF
>TRBD2|TRBJ2-7|TRBV5-1|-
TGCGCCAGCAGCTTGGGCGGGAGTAGCTCCTACGAGCAGTACTTC
CASSLGGSSSYEQYF
>-|TRBJ2-5|TRBV18|-
TGTGCCACCGGGGGTTCGAGGGCAGAGACCCAGTACTTC
CATGGSRAETQYF
>TRBD1|TRBJ1-3|TRBV6-5|-
TGTGCCAGCAAGGGACAGTTCTTCTCTGGAAACACCATATATTTT
CASKGQFFSGNTIYF
>TRBD2|TRBJ2-5|TRBV18|-
TGTGCCAGCTCACCAACGGGGGGCCAAGAGACCCAGTACTTC
CASSPTGGQETQYF
>-|TRBJ1-2|TRBV29-1|-
TGCAGCGTTGAAGGGCAGGGGCGGAATGGCTACACCTTC
CSVEGQGRNGYTF
>-|TRBJ2-2|TRBV9|-
TGTGCCAGCAGCGTAGTCCCCAGGACCGGGGAGCTGTTTTTT
CASSVVPRTGELFF
>-|TRBJ2-3|TRBV5-1|once
TGCGCCAGCAGCTTGCCGGCAGGGACAGATACGCAGTATTTT
CASSLPAGTDTQYF
>-|TRBJ2-1|TRBV9|-
TGTGCCAGCAGCGTAGGACAAAACTCCTACAATGAGCAGTTCTTC
CASSVGQNSYNEQFF